This TCR beta chain was identified during a study of early stage breast cancer tumors. This table comes from immunoSEQ multiplex PCR, and its TCRdb copy is limited to in-frame clones, with some not included. Of fewer than 90,000 clones listed, around 80% were seen once; the top ten hold 3.5%. This TCR was recovered from a person aged 55-75 years with breast cancer. Sequenced: blood.

CDR3 in DNA: TGTGCCAGCAGCTTTTCGGGGGGCCAATACACTGAAGCTTTCTTT. It translates to CASSFSGGQYTEAFF. J is TRBJ1-1 and V is TRBV11-2; a possible D gene is TRBD1 (6 bases). Trimming took 3 bases from V and 3 from J, leaving 14 bases between them. CDR1 and CDR2 from the germline V gene are SGHAT and FQNNGV. This CDR3 region has 15 residues.